These 5 T cell receptor beta chains were sequenced from one sample in a study of cytomegalovirus exposure and HLA in healthy donors. The PCR used 60 Vbeta and 13 Jbeta primers. Sequencing used immunoSEQ multiplex PCR; TCRdb keeps in-frame clones, though not all of them. Of more than 65,000 clones in the sample, around 67% were seen once. Sequencing input: PBMCs. Receptors originate from a woman between 50 and 59 years old in good health and CMV-seropositive.

The chain carries TRBV29-1 and TRBJ1-2; TRBD1 matches 8 bases. CDR1 and CDR2 (germline): SQVTM, ANQGSEA. The J segment lost 3 bases and the V segment lost 1 base, leaving 7 bases of the junction unmatched. This CDR3 comprises 15 residues. The CDR3 DNA reads TGCAGCGTTGAAGGGACAGGGAGTATAGACTATGGCTACACCTTC. Translation gives CSVEGTGSIDYGYTF.

The gene calls are TRBV5-1 and TRBJ1-2; D is uncertain. Trimming shortened V by 7 bases and J by 4 bases, and 14 bases separated the two germline ends. Germline V gene data show CDR1 as SGHRS and CDR2 as YFSETQ. CDR3 length: 13 amino acids. CDR3 in amino acids: CASLPIPGYGYTF. The CDR3 DNA follows: TGCGCCAGCCTTCCGATCCCAGGCTATGGCTACACCTTC.

The chain links TRBV6-1 to TRBJ2-1, with 7 bases matching TRBD1. Germline values: CDR1 MNHNS, CDR2 SASEGT. Germline trimming cut 6 bases from V and 2 bases from J; bases unmatched to any gene: 7. This CDR3 contains 15 residues. CDR3 residues: CASSPRQGAYNEQFF. CDR3 bases: TGTGCCAGCAGCCCGAGACAGGGAGCCTACAATGAGCAGTTCTTC.

The chain recombines TRBV2 with TRBJ1-5; D is undetermined. The germline gives CDR1 SNHLY, CDR2 FYNNEI. CDR3 length equals 15 residues. The V and J ends lost 4 bases and 7 bases respectively, with 17 bases between them. CDR3 bases: TGTGCCAGCAGTGGAGAGGGTGCGTGGTCGCAGCCCCAGCATTTT. Its translation is CASSGEGAWSQPQHF.

This clone was seen a handful of times. At one boundary the junction diverges from the germline segment, which might be a read error. The chain combines TRBV7-9 with TRBJ2-7; D is perhaps TRBD1 (5 bases). Germline values: CDR1 SEHNR, CDR2 FQNEAQ (reference sequence). The CDR3 is 12 residues long. The CDR3 region is CSSNTGGYEQYF. CDR3 nucleotide sequence: TGTTCCAGCAATACAGGTGGCTACGAGCAGTACTTC.